The source of this T cell receptor (beta chain) is a study of T cells after posttransplantation cyclophosphamide (dated by TCRdb to 2015 to 2016). About the full investigation: The study tracked T cell repertoire reconstitution by TRB sequencing after myeloablative bone marrow transplantation using posttransplantation cyclophosphamide as GVHD prophylaxis. Antigen receptor sequencing covered samples from some 36 PTCy-treated patients and 16 of their related bone marrow donors. Blood from all 35 or so PTCy patients with 1-year posttransplant specimens was subjected to TRB sequencing. TRB sequencing was also done on up to about 3 additional blood samples from 2 to 5.2 years after transplant in 3 patients, and on pretransplant blood from several patients. Because TRA and TRB clonality were tightly correlated in 9 samples, subsequent TCR analyses were focused on TRB only. Public TRB sequences were checked against a database of over 3,000 sequences associated with responses to pathogens, tumor antigens, self-antigens and alloantigens. What the work shows at the level of the full study, not this receptor alone: Donor-recipient similarity was low at 1-2 months but rose over the first year, and later blood repertoires were often dominated by donor CD8+ memory clones. Across the roughly 48 patients, TRB clonality was highly associated with recipient CMV seropositivity and CMV reactivation, and diversity with PTCy was similar to that in the CNI/methotrexate controls. The TRB repertoires of T cells infiltrating skin or GI tract showed only limited overlap with the TRB repertoires of T cells in blood.

Genomic DNA was used for TRB sequencing, which was performed with the immunoSEQ assay at survey resolution or with the hsTCRB kit. For the original study's pipeline: The immunoSEQ software was used for initial read processing, and the LymphoSeq R package was used for repertoire analyses. Clonality was computed as 1 minus normalized Shannon entropy; Gini coefficient was also calculated for each TRB dataset. To infer phenotypes in unsorted samples, TRB sequences from sorted subsets of the recipient or donor were mapped onto unsorted samples from the same recipient. What TCRdb holds here is the immuneACCESS table cut down to in-frame rearrangements. Part of the clones is not present; checked against another copy, under half of the missing clones reflect an unresolved V gene, and the others are unexplained. Clone size and the V and J calls come from that table; the DNA yielded D and trimming. The sample contains about 66,000 clones, just over 90% of them found a single time. Jointly, the top ten make up approximately 2.7% of the sample.

In regard to this clone: The antigen it binds to is not known. Base qualities were left out, and no much larger clone turns up one base away.

On the day of marrow donation, related bone marrow donors gave peripheral blood samples. Mononuclear cells from peripheral blood and bone marrow were separated by Ficoll-Hypaque density centrifugation and then cryopreserved. V sheds 2 bases and J sheds 6 bases, leaving 22 bases between their ends. CDR1 and CDR2 are drawn from the germline V gene (reference sequence): LNHDA, SQIVND. There are 17 amino acids in the CDR3, from cysteine to phenylalanine inclusive. This entry keeps only the CDR3 DNA: 51 bases, framed from base 1. The sequence was obtained from a woman in her twenties or thirties in good health and a related stem cell transplant donor. Sequenced material: PBMCs. The sequence links TRBV19 to TRBJ1-1, and TRBD1 may be the D gene, going by 6 matching bases. The DNA is TGTGCCAGTAGTATACGTCCCGGGACATGGGCCGCTGCTGAAGCTTTCTTT. This is translated as CASSIRPGTWAAAEAFF.